Listed here is a single T cell receptor beta chain. Its antigen is unidentified. This specimen belongs to a study of blood T cells in healthy people across ages. Overall study results and limits: Whereas aged donors had fewer naive CD4+ cells, long-lived donors had more of them and higher diversity.

Per the germline V gene, CDR1 is SQVTM and CDR2 is ANQGSEA. This CDR3 spans 11 amino acids. V dropped 4 bases and J dropped 2 bases, with 6 bases sitting between them. Then a second PCR, running roughly 7 to 11 cycles, was carried out with a sample-barcoded 5' primer and a J-beta primer mix. TCRdb independently ran MiXCR on the 5' RACE reads; one entry per CDR3 protein. The sample lists roughly 800,000 distinct CDR3 sequences; roughly 25% were seen once. These same data were also listed under a study on T cells of mothers and their children. As that report states: The donors comprised six children and their three healthy Caucasian mothers. For the second PCR, the M1S primer put in sample barcodes and 2-4 random nucleotides. Thymic selection, a shaping force on TCR recombination output, acts similarly in related and unrelated pairs.

This receptor was obtained from a boy between 5 and 17 years old in good health. Sequencing was performed on blood. The chain employs TRBV29-1 and TRBJ2-7; unclear D gene. The CDR3: CSVVGPYEQYF. The CDR3 DNA reads as TGCAGCGTTGTAGGGCCCTACGAGCAGTACTTC.